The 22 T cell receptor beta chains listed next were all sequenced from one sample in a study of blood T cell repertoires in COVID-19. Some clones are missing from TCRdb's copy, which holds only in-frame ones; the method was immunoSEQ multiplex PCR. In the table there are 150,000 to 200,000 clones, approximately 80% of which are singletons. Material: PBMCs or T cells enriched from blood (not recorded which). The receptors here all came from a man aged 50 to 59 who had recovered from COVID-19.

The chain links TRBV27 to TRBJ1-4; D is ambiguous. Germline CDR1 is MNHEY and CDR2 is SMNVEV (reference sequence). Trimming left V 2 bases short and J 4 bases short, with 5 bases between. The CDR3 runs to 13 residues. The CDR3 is CASSLNFNEKLFF. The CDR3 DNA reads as TGTGCCAGCAGTTTAAACTTTAATGAAAAACTGTTTTTT. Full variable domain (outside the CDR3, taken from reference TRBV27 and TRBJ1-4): EAQVTQNPRYLITVTGKKLTVTCSQNMNHEYMSWYRQDPGLGLRQIYYSMNVEVTDKGDVPEGYKVSRKEKRNFPLILESPSPNQTSLYFCASSLNFNEKLFFGSGTQLSVL.

CDR3 region: CASSTGSQPQHF. CDR3 DNA sequence: TGTGCCAGCAGCACAGGGAGCCAGCCCCAGCATTTT. The V call is TRBV28, the J call TRBJ1-5; tentative D call: TRBD1 (6 bases). The germline gives CDR1 MDHEN, CDR2 SYDVKM. CDR3 length equals 12 residues. V shed 6 bases and J shed 7 bases, with 10 bases lying between them.

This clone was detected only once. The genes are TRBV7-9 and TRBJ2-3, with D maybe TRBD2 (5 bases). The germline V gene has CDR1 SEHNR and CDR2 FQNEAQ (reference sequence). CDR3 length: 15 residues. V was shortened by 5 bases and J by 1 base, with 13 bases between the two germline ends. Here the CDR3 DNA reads TGTGCCAGCAGCCTCGGCGGGTCCGGCACAGATACGCAGTATTTT. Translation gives CASSLGGSGTDTQYF.

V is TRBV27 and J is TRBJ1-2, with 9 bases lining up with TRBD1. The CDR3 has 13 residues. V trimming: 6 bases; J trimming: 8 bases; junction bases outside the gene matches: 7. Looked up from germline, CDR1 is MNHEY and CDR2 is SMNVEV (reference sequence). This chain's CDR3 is CASRGQGAYGYTF. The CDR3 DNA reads TGTGCCAGCAGGGGACAGGGAGCGTACGGCTACACCTTC.

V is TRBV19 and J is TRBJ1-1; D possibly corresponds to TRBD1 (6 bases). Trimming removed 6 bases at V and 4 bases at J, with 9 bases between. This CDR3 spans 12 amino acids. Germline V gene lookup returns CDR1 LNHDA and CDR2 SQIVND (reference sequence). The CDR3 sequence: CASRGAFTEAFF. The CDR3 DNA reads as TGTGCCAGTAGGGGGGCTTTCACTGAAGCTTTCTTT.

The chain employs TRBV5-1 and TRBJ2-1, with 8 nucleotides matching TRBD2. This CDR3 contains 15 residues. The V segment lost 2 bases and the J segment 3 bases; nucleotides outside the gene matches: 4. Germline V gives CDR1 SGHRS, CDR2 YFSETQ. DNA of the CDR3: TGCGCCAGCAGCTTTGGCGGGGGGAGCTACAATGAGCAGTTCTTC. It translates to CASSFGGGSYNEQFF. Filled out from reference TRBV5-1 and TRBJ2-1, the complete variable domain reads KAGVTQTPRYLIKTRGQQVTLSCSPISGHRSVSWYQQTPGQGLQFLFEYFSETQRNKGNFPGRFSGRQFSNSRSEMNVSTLELGDSALYLCASSFGGGSYNEQFFGPGTRLTVL.

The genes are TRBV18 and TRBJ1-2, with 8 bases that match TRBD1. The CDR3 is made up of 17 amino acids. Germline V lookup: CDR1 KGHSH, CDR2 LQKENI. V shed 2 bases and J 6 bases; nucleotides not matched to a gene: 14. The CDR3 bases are TGTGCCAGCTCACCATCTGGACAGGGCTTAGGTATGGATGGCTACACCTTC. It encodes CASSPSGQGLGMDGYTF.

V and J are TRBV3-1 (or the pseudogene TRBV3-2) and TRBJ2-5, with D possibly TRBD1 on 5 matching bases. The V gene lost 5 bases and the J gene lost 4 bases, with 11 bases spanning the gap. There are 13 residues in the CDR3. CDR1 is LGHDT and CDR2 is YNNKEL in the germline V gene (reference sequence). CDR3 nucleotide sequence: TGTGCCAGCAGCTACATAAGGGGAGAGACCCAGTACTTC. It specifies CASSYIRGETQYF.

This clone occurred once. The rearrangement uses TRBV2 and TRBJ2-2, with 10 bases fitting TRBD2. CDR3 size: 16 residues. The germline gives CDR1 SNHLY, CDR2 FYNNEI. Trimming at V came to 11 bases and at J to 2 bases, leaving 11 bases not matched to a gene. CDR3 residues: CAVPGERGGNTGELFF. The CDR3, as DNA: TGTGCCGTCCCGGGGGAGCGGGGGGGAAACACCGGGGAGCTGTTTTTT.

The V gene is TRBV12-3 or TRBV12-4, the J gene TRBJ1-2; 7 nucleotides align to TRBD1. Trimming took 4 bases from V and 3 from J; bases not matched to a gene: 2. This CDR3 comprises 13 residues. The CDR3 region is CASSYRGDYGYTF. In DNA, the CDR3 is TGTGCCAGCAGTTACAGGGGTGACTATGGCTACACCTTC.

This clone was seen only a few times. CDR3 DNA sequence: TGTGCCAGTAGTCCTTTCCGGACGGACTTAAGAGGCACTGAAGCTTTCTTT. This codes for CASSPFRTDLRGTEAFF. J is TRBJ1-1 and V is TRBV19; D unclear. The CDR3 length is 17 residues. The germline CDR1 and CDR2 sequences are LNHDA and SQIVND (reference sequence). The V gene lost 5 bases and the J gene lost 4 bases, with 23 bases spanning the gap.

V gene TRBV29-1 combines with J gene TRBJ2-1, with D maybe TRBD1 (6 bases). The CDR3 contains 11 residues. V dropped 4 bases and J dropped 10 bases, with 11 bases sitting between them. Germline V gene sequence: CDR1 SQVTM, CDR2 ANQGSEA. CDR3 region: CSVGDRTEQFF. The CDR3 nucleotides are TGCAGCGTTGGCGACAGGACCGAGCAGTTCTTC.

Here the CDR3 reads CASSSRYGNTIYF. The CDR3 nucleotides are TGTGCCAGCAGCTCCAGATACGGAAACACCATATATTTT. The chain uses TRBV7-9 and TRBJ1-3; the D is unclear. V shed 4 bases and J shed 4 bases, with 8 bases lying between them. Per germline, CDR1 SEHNR and CDR2 FQNEAQ (reference sequence). The CDR3 covers 13 residues.

The CDR3 spells CASSAPYRVYGYTF. The DNA for the CDR3 is TGTGCCAGTAGTGCCCCCTACCGGGTCTATGGCTACACCTTC. The chain joins TRBV19 to TRBJ1-2; D remains unclear. The CDR3 sequence is 14 residues long. V dropped 5 bases and J dropped 4 bases, with 14 bases sitting between them. From germline, CDR1 is LNHDA and CDR2 SQIVND (reference sequence).

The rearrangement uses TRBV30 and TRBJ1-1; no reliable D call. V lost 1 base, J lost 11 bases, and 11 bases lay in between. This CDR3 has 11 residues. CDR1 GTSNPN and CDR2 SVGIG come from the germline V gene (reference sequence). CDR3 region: CAWSAGPSAFF. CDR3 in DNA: TGTGCCTGGAGTGCCGGTCCGTCGGCTTTCTTT.

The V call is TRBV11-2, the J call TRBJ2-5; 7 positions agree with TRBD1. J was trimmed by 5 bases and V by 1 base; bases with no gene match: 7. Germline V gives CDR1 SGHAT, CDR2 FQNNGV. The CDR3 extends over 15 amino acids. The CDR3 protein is CASSLGRQGGETQYF. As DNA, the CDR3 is TGTGCCAGCAGCTTAGGTCGACAGGGTGGGGAGACCCAGTACTTC.

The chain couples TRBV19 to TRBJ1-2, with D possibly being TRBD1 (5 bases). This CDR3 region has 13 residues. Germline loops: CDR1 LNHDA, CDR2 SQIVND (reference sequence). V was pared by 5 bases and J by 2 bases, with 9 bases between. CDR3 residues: CASSLDKNYGYTF. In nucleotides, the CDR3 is TGTGCCAGTAGTTTGGACAAGAACTATGGCTACACCTTC.

The CDR3 region has the DNA TGTGCCAGCAGTCGCGGGACAGTTCTAGCAGAGACCCAGTACTTC. Translated, it gives CASSRGTVLAETQYF. The chain recombines TRBV6-5 with TRBJ2-5; TRBD1 is a possible D gene (7 bases). Germline-derived CDR1 and CDR2 are MNHEY and SVGAGI. The ends were cut back, 5 bases at V and 4 bases at J, with 17 bases in the middle. CDR3 length: 15 amino acids.

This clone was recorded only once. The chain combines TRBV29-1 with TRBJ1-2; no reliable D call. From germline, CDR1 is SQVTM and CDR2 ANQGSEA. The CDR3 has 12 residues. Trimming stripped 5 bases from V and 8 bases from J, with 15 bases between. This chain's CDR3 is CSVWPFGEGYTF. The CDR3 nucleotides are TGCAGCGTTTGGCCGTTTGGGGAGGGCTACACCTTC.

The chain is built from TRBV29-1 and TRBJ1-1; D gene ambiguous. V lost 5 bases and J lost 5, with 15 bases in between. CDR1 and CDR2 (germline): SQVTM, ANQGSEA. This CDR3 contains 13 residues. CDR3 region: CSVSGILVTEAFF. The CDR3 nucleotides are TGCAGCGTTTCGGGGATTTTGGTGACTGAAGCTTTCTTT.

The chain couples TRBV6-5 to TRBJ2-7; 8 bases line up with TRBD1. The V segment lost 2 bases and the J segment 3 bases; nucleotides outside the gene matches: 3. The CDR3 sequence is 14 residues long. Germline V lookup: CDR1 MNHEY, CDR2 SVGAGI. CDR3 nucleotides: TGTGCCAGCAGTTACGAGACAGGGGTCTACGAGCAGTACTTC. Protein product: CASSYETGVYEQYF.

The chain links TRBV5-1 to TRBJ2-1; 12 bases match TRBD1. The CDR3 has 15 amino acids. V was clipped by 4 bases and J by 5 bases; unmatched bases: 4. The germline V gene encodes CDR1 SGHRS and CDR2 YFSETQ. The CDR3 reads CASSPGQGAHNEQFF. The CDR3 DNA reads TGCGCCAGCAGCCCGGGACAGGGGGCCCACAATGAGCAGTTCTTC.